What follows are 23 T cell receptor beta chains derived from one specimen sequenced in a study of blood T cell repertoires in COVID-19. Generated by immunoSEQ multiplex PCR, the TCRdb table keeps only in-frame clones and is missing some. Altogether a few hundred thousand clones are present, about four fifths being singletons, with the ten largest covering 3.4%. Sequencing was performed on peripheral blood. These receptors originate from a woman between 18 and 29 years old with acute or convalescent COVID-19.

The chain has TRBV10-2 and TRBJ2-1; 11 bases fit TRBD2. The CDR3 sequence is 13 residues long. Germline CDR1 is WSHSY and CDR2 is SAAADI. V shed 7 bases, J shed 7 bases, and the junction held 3 bases outside the gene matches. The CDR3 DNA reads TGCGCCAGCAAACCTAGCGGGAGGAATGAGCAGTTCTTC. This codes for CASKPSGRNEQFF.

This chain uses TRBV3-1 (or the pseudogene TRBV3-2) with TRBJ2-5; TRBD2 matches 12 bases. The CDR3 contains 19 residues. J lost 5 bases, V lost 7 bases, and 20 bases had no gene match. Germline V lookup: CDR1 LGHDT, CDR2 YNNKEL (reference sequence). The CDR3 sequence: CASTLTLAGGPSGWETQYF. DNA of the CDR3: TGTGCCAGCACACTGACGCTAGCGGGAGGGCCCTCTGGGTGGGAGACCCAGTACTTC.

As regards this clone: Other DNA sequences from this sample encode an identical CDR3 as well. The chain uses TRBV5-1 and TRBJ1-2; D is perhaps TRBD1 (6 bases). From germline, CDR1 is SGHRS and CDR2 YFSETQ. This CDR3 has 13 amino acids. Trimming pared 2 bases from V and 3 bases from J, leaving 8 bases between. CDR3 amino acids: CASSLQGDYGYTF. The CDR3 DNA reads as TGCGCCAGCAGCTTACAGGGTGACTATGGCTACACCTTC.

The V gene is TRBV27, the J gene TRBJ2-7, with TRBD2 matching 9 bases. The J segment lost 0 bases and the V segment lost 5 bases, leaving 2 bases of the junction unmatched. This CDR3 is 14 amino acids long. Germline CDR1 is MNHEY and CDR2 is SMNVEV (reference sequence). The CDR3 DNA sequence: TGTGCCAGCAGTAGACTAGCGGCCTCCTACGAGCAGTACTTC. Residues: CASSRLAASYEQYF.

The chain uses TRBV5-8 and TRBJ2-3, with 12 bases matching TRBD2. V was pared by 7 bases and J by 6 bases, with 3 bases of the junction left unmatched. Germline V gene data show CDR1 as SGHTS and CDR2 as YDEGEE. The CDR3 is made up of 13 amino acids. The DNA of the CDR3 is TGTGCCAGCGGCACTAGCGGGAGGGATACGCAGTATTTT. This codes for CASGTSGRDTQYF.

This chain connects TRBV7-9 to TRBJ2-1, with D unclear. This CDR3 has 14 amino acids. Germline lookup yields CDR1 SEHNR and CDR2 FQNEAQ (reference sequence). Trimming removed 0 bases at V and 4 bases at J, with 7 bases between. The CDR3 DNA follows: TGTGCCAGCAGCTTAGCTGAGAGGTACAATGAGCAGTTCTTC. As protein: CASSLAERYNEQFF.

This clone was seen more than once but under ten times. The V and J genes are TRBV19 and TRBJ2-7, with D possibly matching TRBD1 (6 bases). V gave up 5 bases and J gave up 6 bases, with 20 bases separating them. In germline, CDR1 is LNHDA, CDR2 SQIVND (reference sequence). The CDR3 length is 15 residues. The CDR3 spells CASSPRDTLVGEQYF. The CDR3 coding sequence is TGTGCCAGTAGTCCCCGGGACACCCTCGTGGGCGAGCAGTACTTC.

The V call is TRBV20-1, the J call TRBJ2-1; 11 bases agree with TRBD2. The CDR3 totals 16 residues. V dropped 3 bases and J dropped 7; count of bases not matched to a gene: 11. Per germline, CDR1 DFQATT and CDR2 SNEGSKA (reference sequence). Here the CDR3 reads CSASILAGVRRNEQFF. The DNA of the CDR3 is TGCAGTGCTAGTATACTAGCGGGAGTGAGGAGGAATGAGCAGTTCTTC.

The chain uses TRBV2 and TRBJ1-2, with D possibly matching TRBD1 (5 bases). Per the germline V gene, CDR1 is SNHLY and CDR2 is FYNNEI. This CDR3 contains 11 residues. CDR3 coding DNA: TGTGCGACAGATCCTAACTATGGCTACACCTTC. Its protein is CATDPNYGYTF.

V usage is TRBV7-6 and J usage is TRBJ1-3; D not certain. This CDR3 has 16 amino acids. The germline V gene encodes CDR1 SGHVS and CDR2 FNYEAQ. V lost 0 bases and J 2 bases, leaving 11 bases between the germline ends. The CDR3 reads CASSLANGIAGNTIYF. In DNA, the CDR3 is TGTGCCAGCAGCTTAGCGAACGGGATAGCTGGAAACACCATATATTTT.

This clone was found once. This chain uses TRBV9 with TRBJ2-1, with D possibly matching TRBD2 (5 bases). The CDR3 length is 17 residues. The V end was cut by 3 bases, the J end by 9 bases, with 25 bases between. Germline CDR1 reads SGDLS; CDR2 reads YYNGEE. The CDR3 loop reads CASSGASAVFSPGEQFF. In nucleotides, the CDR3 is TGTGCCAGCAGCGGAGCGTCAGCGGTCTTTAGCCCGGGTGAGCAGTTCTTC.

This chain joins TRBV11-2 and TRBJ1-3, with D tentatively TRBD1 (6 bases). The germline V and J ends were trimmed by 1 base and 0 bases, with 16 bases remaining between them. Germline CDR1 reads SGHAT; CDR2 reads FQNNGV. The CDR3 runs 18 residues. The CDR3 loop is CASSLAPTGVYSGNTIYF. For the CDR3, the DNA is TGTGCCAGCAGCTTAGCCCCGACAGGAGTTTACTCTGGAAACACCATATATTTT.

The V call is TRBV4-1, the J call TRBJ2-7, with 9 bases lining up with TRBD2. J gave up 1 base and V 4 bases, and 11 bases lay outside the gene matches. Germline V gene lookup returns CDR1 MGHRA and CDR2 YSYEKL. The CDR3 loop spans 17 amino acids. The CDR3 DNA follows: TGCGCCAGCAGCCCAACCGGGACTAGCTCGGAATCCTACGAGCAGTACTTC. Translated: CASSPTGTSSESYEQYF.

This sequence joins TRBV7-9 and TRBJ2-5; 7 bases line up with TRBD1. Trimming at V came to 8 bases and at J to 3 bases, leaving 0 bases not matched to a gene. Germline lookup yields CDR1 SEHNR and CDR2 FQNEAQ (reference sequence). The CDR3 is 11 amino acids. The CDR3 here is CASQGEETQYF. The CDR3 region has the DNA TGTGCCAGCCAGGGGGAAGAGACCCAGTACTTC. Together with reference TRBV7-9 and TRBJ2-5, the CDR3 gives the full variable domain: DTGVSQNPRHKITKRGQNVTFRCDPISEHNRLYWYRQTLGQGPEFLTYFQNEAQLEKSRLLSDRFSAERPKGSFSTLEIQRTEQGDSAMYLCASQGEETQYFGPGTRLLVL.

CDR3 DNA sequence: TGTGCCAGCAGCCCCTCCGGGAGGGGAGGGAACACAGATACGCAGTATTTT. Translation: CASSPSGRGGNTDTQYF. V is TRBV21-1 and J is TRBJ2-3; TRBD2 was called by the table and not checked on the DNA. TRBV21-1 is a known pseudogene. The CDR3 totals 17 residues.

The V call is TRBV2, the J call TRBJ2-1; possible D gene TRBD1, 5 bases. With 8 bases removed from V and 8 bases from J, the gap between germline ends came to 16 bases. Germline V gene data show CDR1 as SNHLY and CDR2 as FYNNEI. The CDR3 length is 13 residues. DNA for the CDR3: TGTGCCAGCGAGAGATTGAAGGGGTATGAGCAGTTCTTC. This codes for CASERLKGYEQFF.

The count of this clone is one. This chain joins TRBV13 and TRBJ1-5; unclear D gene. Trimming took off 0 bases at V and 11 bases at J, with 11 bases between the two ends. CDR3 size: 13 residues. Germline V lookup: CDR1 PRHDT, CDR2 FYEKMQ (reference sequence). The CDR3 DNA sequence: TGTGCCAGCAGCTTAGGTCGGGAGAAGGCCCAGCATTTT. It yields the protein CASSLGREKAQHF.

The chain couples TRBV5-1 to TRBJ2-2; the match to TRBD2 covers 12 bases. The CDR3 is 17 amino acids. Unmatched junction bases numbered 6, after V lost 4 bases and J lost 2 bases. Germline V CDR1 and CDR2: SGHRS, YFSETQ. The CDR3 sequence: CASSQTSGRPNTGELFF. CDR3 sequence (DNA): TGCGCCAGCAGCCAAACTAGCGGGAGGCCTAACACCGGGGAGCTGTTTTTT. The variable domain in full, with the rest retrieved from reference TRBV5-1 and TRBJ2-2, is KAGVTQTPRYLIKTRGQQVTLSCSPISGHRSVSWYQQTPGQGLQFLFEYFSETQRNKGNFPGRFSGRQFSNSRSEMNVSTLELGDSALYLCASSQTSGRPNTGELFFGEGSRLTVL.

The chain uses TRBV5-4 and TRBJ1-4, with D possibly TRBD1 on 6 matching bases. This CDR3 is 14 amino acids long. The ends were cut back, 4 bases at V and 8 bases at J, with 15 bases in the middle. Germline V gene data show CDR1 as SGHNT and CDR2 as YYREEE (reference sequence). CDR3 region: CASSPRGAGEKLFF. The DNA for the CDR3 is TGTGCCAGCAGCCCCCGGGGGGCCGGGGAAAAACTGTTTTTT.

The sample holds one count of this clone. The chain links TRBV28 to TRBJ2-5; 13 bases agree with TRBD2. Germline trimming cut 6 bases from V and 2 bases from J; bases unmatched to any gene: 12. The CDR3 totals 18 residues. Germline assignment: CDR1 MDHEN and CDR2 SYDVKM. CDR3 sequence (DNA): TGTGCCAGCAGCCATAATCCGGGACTAGCGGGGCTACAAGAGACCCAGTACTTC. Translating gives CASSHNPGLAGLQETQYF. The full variable domain, completed using reference TRBV28 and TRBJ2-5, is DVKVTQSSRYLVKRTGEKVFLECVQDMDHENMFWYRQDPGLGLRLIYFSYDVKMKEKGDIPEGYSVSREKKERFSLILESASTNQTSMYLCASSHNPGLAGLQETQYFGPGTRLLVL.

This chain joins TRBV11-2 and TRBJ2-3; 7 bases fit TRBD2. Germline values: CDR1 SGHAT, CDR2 FQNNGV. The CDR3 totals 16 residues. Losses at the gene ends were 0 bases for V and 3 bases for J; bases not matched to a gene: 6. The CDR3 nucleotides are TGTGCCAGCAGCTTAGAGCGACTAGCTTGGACAGATACGCAGTATTTT. This translates into CASSLERLAWTDTQYF.

J is TRBJ2-7 and V is TRBV28; 16 nucleotides match TRBD2. The CDR3 runs to 19 residues. V was pared by 5 bases and J by 4 bases, with 14 bases of the junction left unmatched. CDR1 and CDR2 from the germline V gene are MDHEN and SYDVKM. In DNA form, the CDR3 reads TGTGCCAGCAGTAACGACCCCGGGACTAGCGGGAGGGGGGCATACGAGCAGTACTTC. Translating it yields CASSNDPGTSGRGAYEQYF.

This sequence joins TRBV7-6 and TRBJ2-7, with TRBD2 as a possible D gene (5 bases). V shed 1 base and J shed 4 bases, with 8 bases lying between them. Germline V gene data show CDR1 as SGHVS and CDR2 as FNYEAQ. This CDR3 spans 13 amino acids. CDR3 protein: CASSLGGLYEQYF. In nucleotides, the CDR3 is TGTGCCAGCAGCTTAGGAGGGTTATACGAGCAGTACTTC. Drawing the rest from reference TRBV7-6 and TRBJ2-7, the complete variable domain is GAGVSQSPRYKVTKRGQDVALRCDPISGHVSLYWYRQALGQGPEFLTYFNYEAQQDKSGLPNDRFSAERPEGSISTLTIQRTEQRDSAMYRCASSLGGLYEQYFGPGTRLTVT.